This entry lists 13 T cell receptor beta chains sequenced from one sample in a study of early T cells in non-severe SARS-CoV-2 infection. MiXCR was run by TCRdb on the 5' RACE reads, yielding one entry per CDR3 protein. The top ten hold 2.9% of the sample, which has around 60,000 distinct CDR3 sequences, 10% to 12% seen once. Sequencing used whole blood, obtained at baseline. The receptors stem from an adult who was a healthcare worker with PCR-confirmed SARS-CoV-2 infection or an uninfected control (not recorded which).

This clonotype has a handful of counts. The chain recombines TRBV6-6 with TRBJ2-6, with 8 nucleotides matching TRBD1. The CDR3 totals 16 residues. The V gene end was trimmed by 6 bases and the J gene end by 5 bases; junction bases not matched to a gene: 9. Germline V gene lookup returns CDR1 MNHNY and CDR2 SVGAGI (reference sequence). The CDR3 DNA reads as TGTGCCAGCAGAGAGACAGGGGATGGTTGGGCCAACGTCCTGACTTTC. It is translated as CASRETGDGWANVLTF.

V gene TRBV5-1 combines with J gene TRBJ2-1; 10 bases are shared with TRBD2. This CDR3 contains 15 residues. The trim removed 2 bases at V and 6 bases at J, leaving 5 bases unmatched. Germline assignment: CDR1 SGHRS and CDR2 YFSETQ. CDR3 sequence reads: CASSFRSGGANEQFF. The CDR3 nucleotides read TGCGCCAGCAGCTTCCGCAGCGGGGGGGCCAATGAGCAGTTCTTC.

The chain combines TRBV5-5 with TRBJ2-1; D is uncertain. V lost 0 bases to trimming and J lost 0 bases, with 7 bases between them. This CDR3 is built from 15 residues. Looked up from germline, CDR1 is SGHKS and CDR2 is YYEKEE (reference sequence). CDR3: CASSLGLSSYNEQFF. The CDR3 DNA follows: TGTGCCAGCAGCTTGGGACTGAGCTCCTACAATGAGCAGTTCTTC. The variable domain in full, with the rest retrieved from reference TRBV5-5 and TRBJ2-1, is DAGVTQSPTHLIKTRGQQVTLRCSPISGHKSVSWYQQVLGQGPQFIFQYYEKEERGRGNFPDRFSARQFPNYSSELNVNALLLGDSALYLCASSLGLSSYNEQFFGPGTRLTVL.

The sample holds many counts of this clonotype. This chain links TRBV12-3 or TRBV12-4 with TRBJ1-1, with TRBD1 identical over 11 bases. CDR3 length: 14 residues. The ends lost 7 bases at V and 7 bases at J; junction bases unmatched: 8. This CDR3 reads CASNGQGAPIEAFF. CDR3 coding DNA: TGTGCCAGCAACGGACAGGGGGCGCCTATTGAAGCTTTCTTT.

This clonotype was picked up a small number of times. The gene calls are TRBV11-1 and TRBJ2-3, with 9 nucleotides matching TRBD1. Germline V gives CDR1 SGHAT, CDR2 FQDESV (reference sequence). Trimming removed 5 bases from V and 6 bases from J; junction bases left unmatched: 6. CDR3 length: 14 amino acids. The CDR3 region has the DNA TGTGCCAGCAGCCAGGGACAGGGTATGGATACGCAGTATTTT. The encoded protein is CASSQGQGMDTQYF.

This clonotype occurred once. The J gene is TRBJ1-2, the V gene TRBV5-1; a possible D gene is TRBD1 (5 bases). V dropped 0 bases and J dropped 5 bases, with 14 bases sitting between them. Germline V lookup: CDR1 SGHRS, CDR2 YFSETQ. CDR3 size: 15 residues. The CDR3 loop is CASSLDGDCSYGYTF. The CDR3 bases are TGCGCCAGCAGCTTGGACGGGGACTGCAGTTATGGCTACACCTTC.

The chain links TRBV28 to TRBJ1-6; D is possibly TRBD1 (6 bases). The CDR3 has 15 amino acids. Trimming took 6 bases from V and 2 from J, leaving 11 bases between them. Germline V gives CDR1 MDHEN, CDR2 SYDVKM. CDR3 sequence: CASRAQGTYNSPLHF. Written as DNA, the CDR3 is TGTGCCAGCAGGGCACAGGGAACCTATAATTCACCCCTCCACTTT. The full variable domain, its missing parts supplied by reference TRBV28 and TRBJ1-6, is DVKVTQSSRYLVKRTGEKVFLECVQDMDHENMFWYRQDPGLGLRLIYFSYDVKMKEKGDIPEGYSVSREKKERFSLILESASTNQTSMYLCASRAQGTYNSPLHFGNGTRLTVT.

In this sample, this clonotype turned up a few times. The chain combines TRBV4-2 with TRBJ1-4; D gene ambiguous. Germline lookup yields CDR1 LGHNA and CDR2 YNFKEQ. The length of the CDR3 is 15 residues. V lost 6 bases, J lost 8 bases, and 19 bases lay in between. The CDR3 nucleotides are TGTGCCAGCAGTTTTACCAGTTTTGGCGCGGAAAAACTGTTTTTT. Protein product: CASSFTSFGAEKLFF.

This clonotype turned up a few times. The chain has TRBV7-8 and TRBJ1-4, with D unresolved. Germline loops: CDR1 SGHVS, CDR2 FQNEAQ. The CDR3 extends over 12 amino acids. Trimming stripped 5 bases from V and 7 bases from J, with 8 bases between. CDR3 coding DNA: TGTGCCAGCAGCCCCGGTGGTGAAAAACTGTTTTTT. Amino acid sequence: CASSPGGEKLFF.

The rearrangement joins TRBV6-5 to TRBJ1-2; a weak D match, TRBD1 (5 bases). This CDR3 is built from 14 residues. Germline CDR1 is MNHEY and CDR2 is SVGAGI. The germline V and J ends were trimmed by 5 bases and 0 bases, with 10 bases remaining between them. CDR3 sequence: CASSRMTANYGYTF. In DNA form, the CDR3 reads TGTGCCAGCAGTCGAATGACAGCTAACTATGGCTACACCTTC.

The V gene is TRBV10-2, the J gene TRBJ2-3; D perhaps matches TRBD2 (7 bases). The CDR3 loop spans 14 amino acids. CDR1 and CDR2 (germline): WSHSY, SAAADI. V was pared by 11 bases and J by 1 base, with 16 bases between. The CDR3 nucleotides read TGCGCCGGACGGGGGGCGGGGCGCACAGATACGCAGTATTTT. Translation: CAGRGAGRTDTQYF.

J is TRBJ2-5 and V is TRBV13, with TRBD2 matching over 14 bases. This CDR3 comprises 17 residues. With V trimmed by 5 bases and J by 4 bases, 9 bases remained unmatched. Germline CDR1 reads PRHDT; CDR2 reads FYEKMQ (reference sequence). The CDR3 loop is CASSHGLAGGRGETQYF. CDR3 nucleotide sequence: TGTGCCAGCAGCCATGGACTAGCGGGGGGCAGGGGAGAGACCCAGTACTTC.

Only a few counts were recorded for this clonotype. V gene TRBV27 combines with J gene TRBJ2-5; D is possibly TRBD1 (6 bases). The germline V and J ends were trimmed by 4 bases and 3 bases, with 12 bases remaining between them. CDR1 and CDR2 (germline): MNHEY, SMNVEV (reference sequence). CDR3 size: 14 residues. The CDR3 DNA follows: TGTGCCAGCAGTTCGTACAGGGAAGAAGAGACCCAGTACTTC. Its translation is CASSSYREEETQYF.